This entry features one T cell receptor (beta chain) sequence. The target of this receptor is not known. No per-base quality is available; no much larger clone lies one base away. The CDR3 sequence holds 14 residues, the cysteine and phenylalanine included. Kept here is only the CDR3 DNA, which spans 42 bases and is read in frame from base 1. From V the trimming removes 6 bases and from J it removes 6 bases, while the gene matches leave 10 bases of the junction unaccounted for. CDR1 and CDR2, looked up from the germline V gene, are SNHLY and FYNNEI. TCRbeta CDR3 regions were amplified from genomic DNA by means of the immunoSEQ Assay, a bias-controlled multiplex PCR. The study's own analysis went as follows. The number of nucleated cells in each sample was estimated from the amplification of reference gene primers within the assay. To quantify the absolute abundance of each unique TCRbeta CDR3 rearrangement, sequence reads were collapsed and filtered. Productive Simpson clonality was computed per sample as the square root of Simpson's diversity index over productive rearrangements. Not all clones reach the TCRdb copy of this immuneACCESS table, which keeps in-frame sequences only. Checked studies attribute under half of the gap to unresolved V genes and leave the rest unexplained. The DNA was the basis for D and trimming; V, J and clone size are from that table. Across this sample there are some 110,000 clones, with about 80% seen only once. The top ten clonotypes cover roughly 21% of the sample.

The sample originates from a study of blood T cell repertoires in COVID-19 (TCRdb year 2020). With regard to the full study: Samples covering the acute and convalescent phases of COVID-19 were provided by collaborators in the United States, Italy and Spain. The material from the prospective study consisted of cDNA or gDNA derived from T cells, B-cell-depleted T cells, or PBMCs. Subjects who had been exposed to COVID-19, were actively infected with it, or had recovered from it provided the deeply sampled blood TCRbeta repertoires that made up the dataset. The repertoires were released in a freely available public database meant as a resource for research on the immune response to SARS-CoV-2. Samples were obtained from the ongoing ImmuneRACE study (first 160 participants) and from 1,200 or so subjects provided by 6 global collaborators. Sample metadata almost always included a de-identified subject ID, COVID-19 status, age in years and sex. Where available, HLA class I and class II types were obtained from metadata supplied by the sample provider rather than from assay-based typing. Overall results and qualifications from the work: The quantity of clinical and demographic metadata differed by source and by participant and was supplied without curation.

Each collaborating institution followed its own protocols to collect whole blood in K2EDTA tubes. For TCRbeta analysis, collaborator samples were shipped as frozen whole blood, as isolated PBMCs, or as DNA extracted from either sample type. The sequenced sample was peripheral blood. The chain is encoded by TRBV2 joined to TRBJ2-7; the central 8 bases match TRBD1. This TCR came from a woman between 65 and 79 years old with acute or convalescent COVID-19. The sequenced DNA: TGTGCCAGCAGATCAGGGGGCGGGCCGGCCGAGCAGTACTTC. This yields the protein CASRSGGGPAEQYF.